Given below is one TCR beta chain in context. What it recognizes is unknown. Germline V CDR1 and CDR2: MNHEY, SVGEGT. J lost 3 bases, V lost 5 bases, and 6 bases had no gene match. CDR3 length equals 14 residues. This entry belongs to a study of Ad26.COV2.S vaccination and SARS-CoV-2 variants. Study at large: The trial was COV1001 and the donor's arm was Ad26.COV2.S. The authors gave Ad26.COV2.S intramuscularly, either once or twice 56 days apart. Study results and limitations: Spike-specific TCR breadth in vaccine recipients exceeded that seen in placebo recipients.

The treatment denotes: 15 to 20 received Ad26.COV2.S at low or high dose, single or two shots; five or six received placebo; per-sample allocation not given. Vaccine and placebo recipients were sampled on day 63 after the first injection. This Boston cohort included adults aged 18-55 years. This table comes from immunoSEQ multiplex PCR, and its TCRdb copy is limited to in-frame clones, with some not included. The top ten clones hold under 2% of a sample with under 600,000 clones, about 88% of them seen once. This clonotype originated in a person aged 18 to 65 who received the Ad26.COV2.S COVID-19 vaccine or a placebo. Material: peripheral blood, obtained in a trial of Ad26.COV2.S vaccine versus placebo. The genes are TRBV6-2 or TRBV6-3 and TRBJ1-2; 7 nucleotides line up with TRBD1. CDR3 coding DNA: TGTGCCAGCAGTGACCGACAGGGACACTATGGCTACACCTTC. Amino acid sequence: CASSDRQGHYGYTF.